This TCR beta chain was recorded in a study of post-analysis software for immune sequencing data. Notes on the study in general: Patients used about five TRBV segments, including TRBV5-6, TRBV5-1 and TRBV20-1, more often than controls.

The V end was cut by 1 base, the J end by 8 bases, with 8 bases between. Per germline, CDR1 MDHEN and CDR2 SYDVKM. This CDR3 region has 12 residues. cDNA libraries for TCR beta contained unique molecular identifiers. The authors obtained roughly 500,000 cDNA molecules from roughly 1 to 10 million T cells. Each CDR3 protein gets one entry after TCRdb re-called the PCR reads with MiXCR. The top ten clones hold approximately 4.5% of a sample with under 900,000 distinct CDR3 sequences, roughly 50% of them seen once. As regards this clonotype: Its antigen is unknown.

Sequencing used blood. The clonotype comes from a girl aged 10 to 17 with multiple sclerosis. The rearrangement links TRBV28 to TRBJ1-2, with D uncertain. Here the CDR3 DNA reads TGTGCCAGCAGTTTATCCCCGCCGGGCTACACCTTC. Residues: CASSLSPPGYTF.